The source of this TCR beta chain is a study of shared clonotypes between healthy human individuals. Germline V gene sequence: CDR1 WNHNN, CDR2 SYGVQD (reference sequence). J was trimmed by 1 base and V by 0 bases; bases with no gene match: 15. The CDR3 is 21 residues long. Profiled with immunoSEQ multiplex PCR; TCRdb holds only in-frame clones, not every one. The sample shows about 92,000 clones, 68% of them seen only once. The receptor was isolated from a man aged 25 to 40 in good health. The chain has TRBV10-1 and TRBJ2-1; TRBD2 agrees at 10 bases. Sequencing was done on a sample of memory CD8+ T cells sorted from blood. Noted subset: CD45RO+ cells pooled with CCR7-negative TemRA cells. The CDR3 bases are TGCGCCAGCAGTGAGTCGACGAGCGGGAGGGCCTTTCTAGCATCCTACAATGAGCAGTTCTTC. It translates to CASSESTSGRAFLASYNEQFF.